The subject of this entry is one TCR beta chain. The protocol was immunoSEQ multiplex PCR, while the TCRdb copy is restricted to in-frame clones and leaves out a portion. The sample holds some 150,000 clones; around four fifths are singletons and the top ten take roughly 14%. Seattle's enrolled individuals joined amid active infection and were then monitored longitudinally. The entry originates in a study of blood T cell repertoires in COVID-19. Study overall: Some COVID-19 samples were acute and others convalescent; all came from the United States, Italy and Spain.

The CDR3 is 14 amino acids. CDR1 LNHDA and CDR2 SQIVND come from the germline V gene (reference sequence). V gave up 3 bases and J gave up 9 bases; unmatched junction bases: 5. Sequenced material: peripheral blood. This clonotype was obtained from a woman aged 70 to 79 with COVID-19, enrolled during active disease. This rearrangement joins TRBV19 to TRBJ2-1, with 10 positions matching TRBD1. The CDR3 sequence is CASSIDRGRGEQFF. The CDR3 bases are TGTGCCAGTAGTATTGACAGGGGGCGCGGTGAGCAGTTCTTC.